These 22 T cell receptor beta chains came from one sample sequenced in a study of blood T cells in healthy people across ages. A second PCR, run for about 7 to 11 cycles, used a sample-barcoded 5' primer plus a J-beta primer mix. TCRdb analysed the 5' RACE reads with MiXCR anew, one entry per CDR3 protein. The sample carries about 1 million distinct CDR3 sequences, 20% to 25% recorded once. The sample was also reused in another study, on T cells of mothers and their children.

The material sequenced was blood. The receptor source for this set is a girl aged 2 to 9 in good health.

The chain is built from TRBV11-2 and TRBJ2-5; TRBD2 agrees at 14 bases. Germline CDR1 is SGHAT and CDR2 is FQNNGV. The CDR3 contains 17 residues. J gave up 4 bases and V 5 bases, and 9 bases lay outside the gene matches. The chain's CDR3 is CASSITPGLAGVETQYF. As DNA, the CDR3 is TGTGCCAGCAGCATCACCCCGGGACTAGCGGGGGTAGAGACCCAGTACTTC.

This clonotype was seen a few times. The chain joins TRBV28 to TRBJ2-1, with D perhaps matching TRBD1 or TRBD2 (5 bases each). This CDR3 is 15 amino acids long. V was shortened by 2 bases and J by 7 bases, with 15 bases between the two germline ends. Germline V gene data show CDR1 as MDHEN and CDR2 as SYDVKM. The CDR3: CASSLVAGSDNEQFF. CDR3 DNA sequence: TGTGCCAGCAGTTTAGTGGCAGGGAGTGATAATGAGCAGTTCTTC. Full variable domain (missing parts from reference TRBV28 and TRBJ2-1): DVKVTQSSRYLVKRTGEKVFLECVQDMDHENMFWYRQDPGLGLRLIYFSYDVKMKEKGDIPEGYSVSREKKERFSLILESASTNQTSMYLCASSLVAGSDNEQFFGPGTRLTVL.

The chain recombines TRBV28 with TRBJ2-1, with 8 positions matching TRBD2. V trimming: 6 bases; J trimming: 10 bases; junction bases outside the gene matches: 14. The length of the CDR3 is 15 residues. In germline, CDR1 is MDHEN, CDR2 SYDVKM. In DNA, the CDR3 is TGTGCCAGCAGCCGTGGGACTAGAGGATTTATCGAGCAGTTCTTC. Translation: CASSRGTRGFIEQFF.

This clonotype was seen a handful of times. This rearrangement joins TRBV6-5 to TRBJ1-2; TRBD1 agrees at 8 bases. CDR1 and CDR2 from the germline V gene are MNHEY and SVGAGI. The CDR3 covers 15 residues. The V and J ends lost 7 bases and 0 bases, in that order; junction bases with no gene match: 7. This CDR3 reads CASTSTGVANYGYTF. CDR3 coding DNA: TGTGCCAGCACCTCGACAGGGGTCGCTAACTATGGCTACACCTTC.

Points on this clonotype: A much bigger clone sits one base away, suggesting this may be a read error. This chain links TRBV2 with TRBJ2-3, with TRBD2 matching 14 bases. This CDR3 contains 17 residues. The germline gives CDR1 SNHLY, CDR2 FYNNEI. The CDR3 DNA reads as TGTCCCAGCTCCCCCGGGACTAGCGGGAGACGCTCAGATACGCAGTATTTT. Translating it yields CPSSPGTSGRRSDTQYF.

The chain carries TRBV7-2 and TRBJ2-7; D unresolved. Germline V CDR1 and CDR2: SGHTA, FQGNSA. V was cut by 5 bases and J by 6 bases, with 14 bases left in between. The CDR3 runs 13 residues. The CDR3 DNA sequence: TGTGCCAGCAGCCTCCTGGTTTCTGGCGAGCAGTACTTC. The encoded protein is CASSLLVSGEQYF.

V is TRBV7-2 and J is TRBJ2-5; D gene ambiguous. Trimming shortened V by 3 bases and J by 2 bases, and 16 bases separated the two germline ends. Germline-derived CDR1 and CDR2 are SGHTA and FQGNSA. CDR3 length equals 16 residues. The CDR3 sequence is CASSFNGVGMQETQYF. In DNA form, the CDR3 reads TGTGCCAGCAGCTTTAACGGCGTCGGAATGCAAGAGACCCAGTACTTC.

The chain couples TRBV5-1 to TRBJ1-1; TRBD1 might be the D (5 bases). The CDR3 is 18 amino acids. Trimming left V 2 bases short and J 5 bases short, with 25 bases between. Germline CDR1 is SGHRS and CDR2 is YFSETQ. The CDR3 region is CASSFGWGGGREKTEAFF. CDR3 DNA sequence: TGCGCCAGCAGCTTCGGGTGGGGCGGGGGAAGGGAGAAAACTGAAGCTTTCTTT.

This clonotype was seen a few times. This sequence joins TRBV7-3 and TRBJ2-3; 10 bases map to TRBD2. The CDR3 runs to 14 residues. V shed 5 bases, J shed 4 bases, and the junction held 3 bases outside the gene matches. In germline, CDR1 is SGHTA, CDR2 FQGTGA. This chain's CDR3 is CASSEGLAPDTQYF. CDR3 DNA: TGTGCCAGCAGCGAGGGACTAGCGCCAGATACGCAGTATTTT. The whole variable domain, remainder taken from reference TRBV7-3 and TRBJ2-3, is GAGVSQTPSNKVTEKGKYVELRCDPISGHTALYWYRQSLGQGPEFLIYFQGTGAADDSGLPNDRFFAVRPEGSVSTLKIQRTERGDSAVYLCASSEGLAPDTQYFGPGTRLTVL.

The J gene is TRBJ2-3, the V gene TRBV9; D unclear. Germline-derived CDR1 and CDR2 are SGDLS and YYNGEE. The CDR3 consists of 12 residues. V dropped 0 bases and J dropped 4 bases, with 3 bases sitting between them. The DNA of the CDR3 is TGTGCCAGCAGCGTAGGTTCAGATACGCAGTATTTT. Protein: CASSVGSDTQYF.

This clonotype was observed a few times. The chain combines TRBV11-2 with TRBJ2-5, with D unresolved. The CDR3 spans 11 residues. The V end lost 5 bases, the J end lost 9 bases, and 10 bases lay between the germline ends. Per the germline V gene, CDR1 is SGHAT and CDR2 is FQNNGV. CDR3 sequence (DNA): TGTGCCAGCAGCCTCAACGTCCCCCAGTACTTC. Protein: CASSLNVPQYF. The full variable domain, with the rest looked up from reference TRBV11-2 and TRBJ2-5, is EAGVAQSPRYKIIEKRQSVAFWCNPISGHATLYWYQQILGQGPKLLIQFQNNGVVDDSQLPKDRFSAERLKGVDSTLKIQPAKLEDSAVYLCASSLNVPQYFGPGTRLLVL.

V and J are TRBV28 and TRBJ2-7; 7 nucleotides align to TRBD1. V trimming: 5 bases; J trimming: 2 bases; junction bases outside the gene matches: 9. CDR1 and CDR2 from the germline V gene are MDHEN and SYDVKM. The CDR3 is 15 amino acids. The DNA for the CDR3 is TGTGCCAGCAGTCCGACAGGGAAAGTGACCTACGAGCAGTACTTC. Translating it yields CASSPTGKVTYEQYF.

A single count supports this clonotype. A junction end diverges from the germline sequence, so it may reflect a read error. This chain joins TRBV11-2 and TRBJ2-1; D is possibly TRBD1 or TRBD2 (6 bases each). The germline gives CDR1 SGHAT, CDR2 FQNNGV. There are 16 residues in the CDR3. The CDR3 protein is CVSSPSPGGASNEQFF. CDR3 in DNA: TGTGTCAGCAGCCCCTCCCCCGGGGGCGCGTCCAATGAGCAGTTCTTC.

The chain has TRBV20-1 and TRBJ2-3, with D perhaps matching TRBD2 (6 bases). Trimming shortened V by 6 bases and J by 0 bases, and 10 bases separated the two germline ends. The germline gives CDR1 DFQATT, CDR2 SNEGSKA (reference sequence). The CDR3 length is 13 residues. The CDR3 here is CSATLASTDTQYF. In DNA form, the CDR3 reads TGCAGTGCAACCCTAGCGAGCACAGATACGCAGTATTTT.

In this sample, this clonotype turned up a few times. The chain links TRBV7-8 to TRBJ2-5; no clear D. The germline V gene has CDR1 SGHVS and CDR2 FQNEAQ. The V end lost 2 bases, the J end lost 2 bases, and 9 bases lay between the germline ends. This CDR3 region has 14 residues. The CDR3 coding sequence is TGTGCCAGCAGCTTAAAGGTGTATCAAGAGACCCAGTACTTC. Translated, it gives CASSLKVYQETQYF.

The chain employs TRBV5-1 and TRBJ2-7; the D gene is possibly TRBD2 (5 bases). The CDR3 is 16 amino acids. V was cut by 0 bases and J by 6 bases, with 19 bases left in between. CDR1 is SGHRS, CDR2 YFSETQ, per germline. CDR3 in amino acids: CASSLGVWGTGGEQYF. CDR3 DNA sequence: TGCGCCAGCAGCTTGGGAGTCTGGGGTACTGGAGGCGAGCAGTACTTC.

This clonotype has just a few counts. V gene TRBV7-2 combines with J gene TRBJ2-7; 11 bases match TRBD2. V lost 4 bases to trimming and J lost 8 bases; unmatched junction nucleotides: 4. Germline assignment: CDR1 SGHTA and CDR2 FQGNSA. This CDR3 spans 13 amino acids. CDR3 in DNA: TGTGCCAGCAGCTACCGACTAGCGGGAAAGCAGTACTTC. This translates into CASSYRLAGKQYF. Full variable domain (rest looked up from reference TRBV7-2 and TRBJ2-7): GAGVSQSPSNKVTEKGKDVELRCDPISGHTALYWYRQSLGQGLEFLIYFQGNSAPDKSGLPSDRFSAERTGGSVSTLTIQRTQQEDSAVYLCASSYRLAGKQYFGPGTRLTVT.

The chain links TRBV20-1 to TRBJ2-3, with 9 bases that match TRBD2. This CDR3 spans 16 amino acids. The germline CDR1 and CDR2 sequences are DFQATT and SNEGSKA (reference sequence). The trim removed 0 bases at V and 2 bases at J, leaving 6 bases unmatched. CDR3 in amino acids: CSARDPASGNTDTQYF. CDR3 sequence (DNA): TGCAGTGCTAGAGATCCGGCTAGCGGGAACACAGATACGCAGTATTTT.

This clonotype has just a few counts. The chain combines TRBV20-1 with TRBJ2-1; 8 bases line up with TRBD2. J lost 6 bases, V lost 1 base, and 8 bases had no gene match. The CDR3 covers 15 residues. The germline gives CDR1 DFQATT, CDR2 SNEGSKA (reference sequence). CDR3 protein: CSARATAGGVNEQFF. Here the CDR3 DNA reads TGCAGTGCTAGAGCCACGGCGGGAGGAGTCAATGAGCAGTTCTTC.

The rearrangement links TRBV20-1 to TRBJ2-1; possibly TRBD1 for D (5 bases). The CDR3 runs 15 residues. Trimming removed 3 bases from V and 2 bases from J, with 14 bases in between. Germline V CDR1 and CDR2: DFQATT, SNEGSKA (reference sequence). Here the CDR3 DNA reads TGCAGTGCTAGGGACACGACCGTAGCCTACAATGAGCAGTTCTTC. It codes for CSARDTTVAYNEQFF.

This clonotype was detected only a few times. This chain joins TRBV28 and TRBJ2-3, with TRBD2 identical over 11 bases. This CDR3 has 15 residues. The V and J ends lost 6 bases and 4 bases, in that order; junction bases with no gene match: 6. Germline assignment: CDR1 MDHEN and CDR2 SYDVKM. CDR3 loop: CASSLLAGAPDTQYF. The CDR3 coding sequence is TGTGCCAGCAGCCTACTAGCGGGAGCCCCAGATACGCAGTATTTT.

In its sample, this clonotype was seen a few times. V is TRBV7-9 and J is TRBJ2-3; 13 bases map to TRBD2. The germline gives CDR1 SEHNR, CDR2 FQNEAQ (reference sequence). The CDR3 is made up of 18 amino acids. With V trimmed by 4 bases and J by 4 bases, 11 bases remained unmatched. The CDR3 bases are TGTGCCAGCAGCTGGAGCCTTACTAGCGGGAGGGCCTCAGATACGCAGTATTTT. Amino acid sequence: CASSWSLTSGRASDTQYF.